The present T cell receptor beta chain was sequenced within a study of T cell responses to AZD1222 COVID-19 vaccine. As for the study in general: Pooled in the analysis were second doses at about 4 or about 12 weeks.

This CDR3 has 15 residues. In germline, CDR1 is SGDLS, CDR2 YYNGEE. With 2 bases clipped from V and 4 bases from J, the junction kept 6 bases outside the gene matches. In its sample, this clone was seen once. Its antigen is as yet unknown. Findings and caveats of the study: At baseline, seropositivity was found in only a handful of AZD1222 recipients. Without day 14 samples, only post-peak T cell repertoires were studied.

Sequencing was performed with immunoSEQ multiplex PCR; in TCRdb, only in-frame clones are kept and a portion is missing. The sample has 150,000 to 200,000 clones; roughly nine tenths are singletons. The starting material was peripheral blood, obtained on day 0 of AZD1222 vaccination. The rearrangement uses TRBV9 and TRBJ1-3; 7 bases agree with TRBD1. This clonotype was sampled from an adult in good health. CDR3 DNA sequence: TGTGCCAGCAGCGTCAGAGGGGGACAGGGAAACACCATATATTTT. Its protein product is CASSVRGGQGNTIYF.